This is a list of T cell receptor beta chains from one sample in a study of response to subunit inactivated influenza vaccine. TCRdb re-derived calls from the RT-PCR reads in MiXCR, one entry per CDR3 protein. The sample includes about 570,000 distinct CDR3 sequences, around 10% of them seen just once. The data also belong to a second study, concerning T cells expressing NK-cell markers.

The sequencing used PBMCs from blood, collected on the day of vaccination. These receptors all come from a man aged 50 to 59 who received an inactivated influenza vaccine. Both conserved end residues are part of each CDR3.

V	CDR3
TRBV24-1	CATSDSVSASQFF
TRBV20-1	CSGVRSGVLSGPQHF
TRBV23-1	CASSHPRTEGFF
TRBV3-1	CASSHQGQLRPRYTF
TRBV12-3/TRBV12-4	CASSILAPNTGELFF
TRBV12-3/TRBV12-4	CASSFARDIQYF
TRBV9	CASSPGRLKEEAFF
TRBV2	CASQRDTDYNEQFF
TRBV4-3	CASSQGPSGREGDTQYF
TRBV20-1	CSATLGDISYEQYF
TRBV4-1	CASSQGALANTGELFF
TRBV18	CASSPQYQETQYF
TRBV4-3	CASSQGSGTRVETQYF
TRBV20-1	CSAPARSGTGELFF
TRBV29-1	CSVDQDRVPDTQYF
TRBV6-2/TRBV6-3	CASSYSSVDLFSYEQYF
TRBV7-6	CASSSTVGTSGFSEQYF
TRBV19	CASSPVRNNQPQHF
TRBV4-3	CASSQAAGPSTDTQYF
TRBV5-4	CASSLVRTASYNEQFF
TRBV7-9	CASRASGQETQYF
TRBV29-1	CSVGVGFTNEKLFF
TRBV4-2	CASSQDAGAINYEQYF
TRBV12-3/TRBV12-4	CASTPGAEGNTIYF
TRBV5-1	CASRVAGGNTEAFF
TRBV5-5	CASSLGPSGIRYEQYF
TRBV12-3/TRBV12-4	CASSPRQGPLYGYTF
TRBV29-1	CSVEDETKANTGELFF
TRBV6-2/TRBV6-3	CASSYSPTGLSSYNSPLHF
TRBV20-1	CSARLDRDRVLEQYF
TRBV29-1	CSVEGRTGDGTQYF
TRBV4-3	CASSQDQQVGTEAFF
TRBV29-1	CSVEKTDPRTQYF
TRBV6-2/TRBV6-3	CASSSGTSGVYTDTQYF
TRBV20-1	CSARALQGSYEQYF
TRBV7-9	CASSFSGTGRKTGELFF
TRBV3-1	CASSQGQVLHEQYF
TRBV2	CASSVARATNTGELFF
TRBV30	CALDNEQFF
TRBV11-2	CASSPEKPSTDTQYF
TRBV21-1	CASSKPVRGEEAQPQHF
TRBV4-2	CASSQGRAVERRGDTQYF
TRBV3-1	CASSLDRVWRVGDEQFF
TRBV29-1	CSVARAGVGQPQHF
TRBV4-3	CASSPGLAPGELFF
TRBV2	CASSAGLVTTYNEQFF
TRBV12-3/TRBV12-4	CASGALSTNEKLFF
TRBV3-1	CASSPGTGFGGEQFF
TRBV5-1	CASSPDRGGSPLHF
TRBV6-5	CASSSRDGSYEQYF
TRBV5-1	CASSGGGYEQYF
TRBV30	CAWSVKGGPGEQFF
TRBV15	CATSTRGGTHTDTQYF
TRBV4-2	CASSGTGALTGELFF